This T cell receptor (beta chain) was sequenced for a study of T cells in localized non-small cell lung cancer. Points from the study as a whole: The highest T cell clonality was in uninvolved adjacent lung, above tumor. Longer survival (overall) was linked to higher T cell density in blood. Adjacent lung had a median about 57 of the 100 largest tumor clones.

Sequencing was performed with immunoSEQ multiplex PCR; in TCRdb, only in-frame clones are kept and a portion is missing. The sample lists around 50,000 clones, about nine tenths seen once, with roughly 18% in the top ten. The CDR3 extends over 16 amino acids. J lost 6 bases, V lost 6 bases, and 12 bases had no gene match. The germline CDR1 and CDR2 sequences are MNHNY and SVGAGI (reference sequence). As to this clone: Its antigen remains unknown.

The sequencing here drew on peripheral blood, taken before any cancer treatment. This clonotype was obtained from a male donor aged 60 or over with stage III squamous cell lung carcinoma. The V call is TRBV6-6, the J call TRBJ2-3; 10 bases align to TRBD2. CDR3 amino acids: CASRPPTASGSDTQYF. The CDR3 DNA reads TGTGCCAGCAGGCCCCCCACTGCTAGCGGGAGTGATACGCAGTATTTT.